The present TCR beta chain was sequenced within a study of regulatory T cells in long-lasting Graves disease (dated by TCRdb to 2020 to 2022). Notes on the research overall: Patients with newly diagnosed Graves' disease had been on antithyroid drugs for under 3 months. Patients with persistent Graves' disease were compared with patients with newly diagnosed Graves' disease using TCR sequencing and RNA sequencing of peripheral blood. The study took place in China and was registered as a clinical trial. A total of around 35 samples were covered by TCR sequencing, comprising 13 persistent and around 20 newly diagnosed Graves' disease patients. What the research found in general, with its limitations: The authors acknowledged the small sample size as a limitation that may reduce accuracy. A larger number of public clonotypes was shared among persistent patients (about 2,700) than among newly diagnosed patients (about 990). Because the primary lesion, thyroid tissue, could not be accessed, the study looked at peripheral blood alone. TRBV28, TRBJ1-2 and TRBJ2-5 were preferentially used in persistent disease, while TRBV20-1 and TRBJ2-1 were favored in newly diagnosed disease. Lower TCR Shannon entropy and fewer highly expanded clones were observed in persistent Graves' disease patients than in newly diagnosed patients, which suggested clonal expansion. Only the TCR beta chain was sequenced and analyzed.

This clonotype was observed many times. Its antigen is unknown. Qualities for individual bases were not recorded, and no much larger clone is one base off. The sample's time point label is to be understood as: newly diagnosed GD, antithyroid drugs for less than 3 months. For both TCR sequencing and RNA sequencing, RNA was extracted from PBMCs in TRIzol. The diagnosis of Graves' disease followed American Thyroid Association guidelines. Recruitment of patients was carried out at an endocrinology department in Xi'an, China. From each patient, around 9.3 milliliters of peripheral blood was collected into an EDTA anticoagulant tube. Ficoll Paque Plus density gradient separation was used to isolate PBMCs, and no additional T cell sorting was done. An Agilent 2100 Bioanalyzer and agarose gel were used to check RNA quality, and a NanoDrop 2000 was used to measure RNA concentration. V loses 4 bases of germline sequence and J loses 1 base, and the interval between the two ends is 7 bases. Based on the germline V gene, the CDR1 and CDR2 sequences are WSHSY and SAAADI. The CDR3 runs 13 amino acids, cysteine and phenylalanine included. Here the CDR3 DNA is all that survives: 39 bases in frame from base 1.

Libraries were constructed by multiplex PCR. These reads were obtained on an Illumina HiSeq 4000. iRepertoire HTBI primers and Arm-PCR amplification of CDR3 regions were used to construct TCR beta libraries. PCR products were gel purified before sequencing. As for the authors' bioinformatics: A total of some 65 TRBV and 14 TRBJ segments were identified across samples and were used for gene usage analysis of CDR3 amino acid clonotypes. Filtered high-quality paired reads were merged into contigs using COPE and FqMerger. BLAST was used to align contigs to IMGT TRBV, TRBD and TRBJ reference genes, with CDR3 defined following IMGT. Any clonotype with a frequency above 0.1% was classified as a highly expanded clone. Shannon entropy was used to measure repertoire diversity, and the Gini coefficient was used to measure V-J evenness. A clonotype found in more than one individual was treated as public. The raw public reads went through TCRdb reprocessing: fastp at Q25, MiXCR clone calling, in-frame beta chains kept. When rows share a CDR3 protein, they turn into one entry using the most common DNA and genes. Here the V and J calls rest on TCRdb's processing, not on the authors' analysis. A total of about 540,000 distinct CDR3 sequences appear in this sample, roughly 14% of them only once. The biggest ten clones account for roughly 10% of the sample.

A further study also used this sample, focusing on T cells in Graves' hyperthyroidism and ophthalmopathy. That second report states: Stable Graves' hyperthyroidism was defined as no progression to ophthalmopathy during 18 months of follow-up. Hyperthyroidism patients were newly diagnosed, with disease duration under 2 months, and aged 18 to 65 years. Any patient with an uncontrolled infection, another autoimmune disease, pregnancy or lactation was excluded. Diagnoses relied on clinical symptoms, serum thyroxine and TRAb, thyroid ultrasound and orbital computed tomography. The TCR CDR3 was subjected to a first round of RT-PCR using the HTBI primer set and the Qiagen OneStep RT-PCR kit. Most expanded thyroid clonotypes (frequency above 0.001) were also detected in blood, a finding suggesting that blood repertoires may reflect thyroid immune responses. In cross-validation, a model built on a 13 V-J signature told ophthalmopathy apart from stable hyperthyroidism with just under 90% sensitivity and 81% to 82% specificity, and in testing the same model reached 80%/75%. In validation, progression to ophthalmopathy was predicted by the model with 65% to 71% sensitivity and approximately 78% specificity, a median of roughly 6.4 months before onset. A discovery cohort of roughly 100 patients, 43 with Graves' ophthalmopathy and roughly 59 with stable Graves' hyperthyroidism, was used to find distinguishing TCR V-J signatures. Whether ophthalmopathy could be predicted prospectively was tested in an independent validation cohort made up of 18 to 20 hyperthyroidism patients plus 17 patients who later progressed to ophthalmopathy. For training and testing, the 100 or so patients in the discovery cohort were randomly divided in a 7:3 ratio. In addition, the study compared T-cell repertoires in thyroid tissue and in blood from roughly 6 Graves' hyperthyroidism patients. Once sampling was done, hyperthyroidism patients were given methimazole at a starting dose of 30 mg daily, whereas ophthalmopathy patients were given high-dose intravenous methylprednisolone. Libraries were constructed in a second round of multiplex PCR, after which size selection and purification were performed. Libraries were sequenced paired-end with 100 bp reads on an Illumina HiSeq2000. SOAPnuke was used to process the raw data, with reads discarded if the reads contained adapters or uncalled bases, had a mean Phred below 15, or lacked an exact constant-primer or identifier match. COPE v1.2.5 was used to merge high-quality paired reads, and clonotypes were defined as unique nucleotide sequences. Clonotypes were aligned to IMGT TRBV, TRBD and TRBJ reference segments using MiTCR v1.1. Only V-J combinations with frequency above 0.0001, covering 98% to 99.2% of repertoires, were analysed. The TCS score was defined as F50 (clonal expansion) divided by E x V (chaos), with BLOSUM62-based TCRdist calculated between CDR3 peptides within each V-J. Welch's t-statistics and random forest reduced around 520 V-J features to about 13, which were used in a naive Bayes classifier (R e1071). No statistical method was used to set the sample size in advance, and investigators knew the group allocation. The paper describes TCR Vbeta CDR3 sequencing of fewer than 150 peripheral blood samples, made up of 40 to 45 ophthalmopathy patients, over 70 hyperthyroidism patients and 17 progressor patients.

Sequenced material: peripheral blood mononuclear cells (PBMCs), taken at new diagnosis, from a patient treated with antithyroid drugs. This TCR was recovered from a man aged 30-40 years with Graves disease. Donor details come from another sample of the same person, matched by shared clones. Recombination connected TRBV10-2 to TRBJ2-5, with the identity of the D gene unclear. The DNA sequence reads TGCGCCAGCAGTGCTGACCTCCAAGAGACCCAGTACTTC. Translated, it gives CASSADLQETQYF.